This T cell receptor beta chain emerged from a study of blood T cell repertoires in COVID-19. This clone rates as medium-sized. This table comes from immunoSEQ multiplex PCR, and its TCRdb copy is limited to in-frame clones, with some not included. Counted here are over 50,000 clones, just under 85% occurring once; the ten biggest clones make up 14% to 15%. CDR1 and CDR2 (germline): GTSNPN, SVGIG (reference sequence). V was cut by 2 bases and J by 3 bases, with 18 bases left in between. The CDR3 spans 16 residues. This chain links TRBV30 with TRBJ2-3, with D tentatively TRBD2 (5 bases). The material sequenced was peripheral blood. This receptor was obtained from a human donor in a cohort sampled during active COVID-19. CDR3 bases: TGTGCCTGGAGTTCAGACGAGGGAAGGGAAACAGATACGCAGTATTTT. It codes for CAWSSDEGRETDTQYF.